These T cell receptor beta chains were read from a single sample in a study of OX40 agonist ivuxolimab in advanced cancers. The table came from immunoSEQ multiplex PCR; TCRdb's copy has only in-frame clones and leaves some out. In the table there are approximately 71,000 clones, around 94% of which are singletons. The source was CD4+ or CD8+ T cells sorted from blood, collected in a trial of the OX40 agonist ivuxolimab. The receptor set was obtained from an adult with an advanced solid tumor such as melanoma, head and neck, liver or kidney cancer. CDR3s include the opening cysteine and the closing phenylalanine or tryptophan. Expanded clones are given a class, and other clones once, few, many or no size at all.

v_gene,j_gene,abundance,CDR3aa
TRBV27,TRBJ1-4,-,CASSLSPLWATNEKLFF
TRBV2,TRBJ1-3,-,CASSDLGPPGRTIYF
TRBV19,TRBJ2-1,-,CASSIGTGQGAYEQFF
TRBV7-2,TRBJ1-1,-,CASSFLQGWNTEAFF
TRBV7-8,TRBJ2-7,once,CASSRGTGTEQYF
TRBV7-6,TRBJ2-6,-,CASTPGLSGANVLTF
TRBV28,TRBJ2-3,-,CASSLGAGGRGRTDTQYF
TRBV5-4,TRBJ2-5,once,CASSLAPPGNRGTETQYF
TRBV4-1,TRBJ2-7,-,CASSLAERGGSYEQYF
TRBV27,TRBJ2-7,-,CASSFEGPDYEQYF
TRBV6-5,TRBJ2-2,-,CASSSSGWGGELFF
TRBV19,TRBJ2-1,-,CASSFTGLAGEQFF
TRBV6-5,TRBJ1-1,-,CASSYLGRGEAFF
TRBV7-2,TRBJ2-7,-,CASSLAGKGQVVPDEQYF
TRBV7-3,TRBJ2-7,-,CASSPVVNYEQYF
TRBV5-4,TRBJ2-1,-,CASSKRLAGGPSYNEQFF
TRBV19,TRBJ2-7,-,CASSPSPGAEQYF
TRBV4-3,TRBJ2-7,-,CASSPLETGEDEQYF
TRBV27,TRBJ2-7,-,CASSLDRGVGFEQYF
TRBV4-3,TRBJ2-7,-,CASSQVGVGEQYF
TRBV4-1,-,-,CASSHAGRSYEQYF
TRBV6-1,TRBJ2-1,-,CASSGTGRDEQFF